Sequencing of this T cell receptor (beta chain) was carried out in a study of T cells in tumors after PD-1 blockade. Overall study context: Each patient got pembrolizumab 200 mg every 3 weeks or cemiplimab 350 mg every 2 weeks. During anti-PD-1 treatment, some patients continued daily vismodegib 150 mg.

The CDR3 contains 17 residues. Trimming cost V 4 bases and J 0 bases, with 14 bases left between them. Germline CDR1 SGHRS, CDR2 YFSETQ. Overall study results and limits: Expanded exhausted CD8+ clones after therapy were mostly novel clonotypes.

The time point: first of two pre-therapy site-matched biopsies 2 to 3 months apart. Genomic DNA template from tumor biopsies or peripheral blood, roughly 616 ng to 6,004 ng input. This clone was seen only a few times. The antigen is unknown. Sequenced by immunoSEQ multiplex PCR; TCRdb stores in-frame clones only, minus some. The table has 3,500 to 4,500 clones, around 70% seen once. This sample comprised tumor tissue, obtained before anti-PD-1 treatment. The TCR originated in a human donor with basal cell carcinoma. The gene calls are TRBV5-1 and TRBJ1-6; perhaps TRBD1 as D (5 bases). CDR3 coding DNA: TGCGCCAGCAGCGGGGGAGGCGCGAGCTCCTATAATTCACCCCTCCACTTT. This codes for CASSGGGASSYNSPLHF. Combining the CDR3 with reference TRBV5-1 and TRBJ1-6 gives the whole variable domain KAGVTQTPRYLIKTRGQQVTLSCSPISGHRSVSWYQQTPGQGLQFLFEYFSETQRNKGNFPGRFSGRQFSNSRSEMNVSTLELGDSALYLCASSGGGASSYNSPLHFGNGTRLTVT.